This TCR beta chain stems from a study of CD8+ T cells in alopecia areata. Sequencing templates came from extracted RNA that was reverse transcribed into cDNA. TCRdb's copy holds only in-frame clones and misses some; the assay was immunoSEQ multiplex PCR. This sample has about 200,000 clones; roughly three fifths occur once, and the top ten carry over 4%. CDR1 SGHDT and CDR2 YYEEEE come from the germline V gene. V trimming: 2 bases; J trimming: 5 bases; junction bases outside the gene matches: 5. This CDR3 has 14 amino acids. Material: CD8+ T cells sorted from blood. This clonotype originated in a human donor in good health. The chain joins TRBV5-6 to TRBJ1-1, with TRBD1 matching 8 bases. CDR3 nucleotide sequence: TGTGCCAGCAGCTTTGGACAGGGAAGGACTGAAGCTTTCTTT. Translation: CASSFGQGRTEAFF.